This T cell receptor beta chain was documented in a study of T cell repertoires in cytomegalovirus infection. About the research overall: Indicated by public TCR beta signatures were CMV infection and matching HLA type. Study-level findings and limits: Totalled public TCR beta family frequency picked out people who carried CMV plus the relevant HLA. CMV-specific TCR beta clonotypes restricted by HLA-C dominated the ex vivo response.

Each CDR3 protein is one row after TCRdb ran MiXCR on the reads. The sample lists 490,000 or so distinct CDR3 sequences, roughly 12% occurring once. This clonotype was detected only a few times. As yet, its antigen is unknown. The sequence came from a human donor in good health (CMV status not recorded). Some clones in this sample may be carry-over from other donors' samples. Source material: PBMCs.

The CDR3 here is CASSYTGGGQPQHF. For the CDR3, the DNA is TGTGCCAGCAGTTACACAGGGGGAGGGCAGCCCCAGCATTTT. The chain carries TRBV6-5 and TRBJ1-5; TRBD1 matches at 8 bases. The CDR3 runs 14 residues. The ends lost 2 bases at V and 7 bases at J; junction bases unmatched: 4. CDR1 and CDR2 from the germline V gene are MNHEY and SVGAGI.